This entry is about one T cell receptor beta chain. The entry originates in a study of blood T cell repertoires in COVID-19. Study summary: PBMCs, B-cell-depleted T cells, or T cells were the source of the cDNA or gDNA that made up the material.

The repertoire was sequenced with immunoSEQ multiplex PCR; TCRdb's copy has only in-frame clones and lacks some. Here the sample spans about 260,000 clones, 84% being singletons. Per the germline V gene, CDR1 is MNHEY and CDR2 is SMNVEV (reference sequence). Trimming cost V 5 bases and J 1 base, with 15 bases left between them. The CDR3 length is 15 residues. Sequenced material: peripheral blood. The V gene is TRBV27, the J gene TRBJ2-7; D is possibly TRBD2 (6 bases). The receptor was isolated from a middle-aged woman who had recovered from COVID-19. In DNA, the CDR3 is TGTGCCAGCAGTCCCTACGGGGGTCCTTCCTACGAGCAGTACTTC. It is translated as CASSPYGGPSYEQYF.